The T cell receptor beta chain under discussion was sequenced for a study of blood T cells in healthy people across ages. Study-wide findings and caveats: The recorded TCR beta diversity per million T cells decreased in a roughly linear manner with age.

CDR1 is LGHNA, CDR2 YSLEER, per germline. The CDR3 sequence is 15 residues long. The authors ran a second PCR of 7 to 11 cycles using a sample-barcoded 5' primer and a J-beta primer mix. MiXCR, applied by TCRdb to the 5' RACE reads, yields one record per CDR3 protein. The sample holds about 970,000 distinct CDR3 sequences; approximately 50% are singletons and the top ten take 20% to 25%. This clonotype was seen only once. Its antigen is not identified. Total RNA was extracted at no less than 5 micrograms per sample. The chain joins TRBV4-3 to TRBJ2-5; D may be TRBD2 (6 bases). The J call may be faulty, since TRBJ2-7 better matches the DNA end. Sequenced input: blood. The sequence was collected from a woman aged 55-70 years in good health. The CDR3 region is CASSRGQGLLYEQYF. The CDR3 DNA reads as TGCGCCAGCAGCCGAGGCCAAGGACTACTCTACGAGCAGTACTTC.